The clone carrying this T cell receptor beta chain is a singleton in its sample. Per the authors' pipeline: The assay estimated nucleated cells by amplifying reference gene primers. The assay was immunoSEQ multiplex PCR, and TCRdb's table has in-frame clones only and misses some. Clonal size and the V and J genes are those of that table, whereas D and trimming came from the DNA. The sample lists under 300,000 clones, about 85% seen once, with 1.9% in the top ten. Germline V gene data show CDR1 as SQVTM and CDR2 as ANQGSEA. There are 13 residues in the CDR3. After removal of 7 bases from V and 3 bases from J, the junction contained 5 bases not matched to a gene. This entry is derived from a study of blood T cell repertoires in COVID-19. Study-wide context: The United States, Italy and Spain supplied acute and convalescent COVID-19 samples. PBMCs, B-cell-depleted T cells, or T cells were the source of the cDNA or gDNA that made up the material.

This chain joins TRBV29-1 and TRBJ1-1; 10 bases fit TRBD1. Sequenced input: peripheral blood. The receptor's source is a man aged 25 to 45 who had recovered from COVID-19. The CDR3 loop reads CSGQGARDTEAFF. In DNA, the CDR3 is TGCAGCGGACAGGGGGCAAGGGACACTGAAGCTTTCTTT.